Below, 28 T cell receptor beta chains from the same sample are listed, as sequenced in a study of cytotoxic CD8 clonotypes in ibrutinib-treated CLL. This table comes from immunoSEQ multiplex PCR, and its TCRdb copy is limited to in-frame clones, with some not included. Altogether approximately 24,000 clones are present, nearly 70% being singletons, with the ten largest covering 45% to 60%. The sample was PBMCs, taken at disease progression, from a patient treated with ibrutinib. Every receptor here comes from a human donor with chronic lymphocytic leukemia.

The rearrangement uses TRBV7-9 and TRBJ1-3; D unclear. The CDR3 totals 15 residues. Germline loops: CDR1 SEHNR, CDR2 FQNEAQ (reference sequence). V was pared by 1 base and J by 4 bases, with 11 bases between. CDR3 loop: CASSLVSGVGNTIYF. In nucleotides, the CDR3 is TGTGCCAGCAGCTTAGTTTCCGGGGTCGGAAACACCATATATTTT.

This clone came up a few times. The CDR3 nucleotides are TGTGCCAGCAGCGTAAGCCCGATGAACACTGAAGCTTTCTTT. It encodes CASSVSPMNTEAFF. V usage is TRBV9 and J usage is TRBJ1-1, with D uncertain. The V gene lost 1 base and the J gene lost 0 bases, with 7 bases spanning the gap. The germline gives CDR1 SGDLS, CDR2 YYNGEE. The length of the CDR3 is 14 residues.

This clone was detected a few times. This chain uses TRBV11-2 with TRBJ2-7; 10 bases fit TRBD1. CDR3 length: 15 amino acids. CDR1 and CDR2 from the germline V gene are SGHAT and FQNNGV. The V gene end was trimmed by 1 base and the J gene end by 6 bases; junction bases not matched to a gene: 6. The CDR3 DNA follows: TGTGCCAGCAGCTTAGTACGGGACAGGGGAACCGAGCAGTACTTC. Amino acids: CASSLVRDRGTEQYF.

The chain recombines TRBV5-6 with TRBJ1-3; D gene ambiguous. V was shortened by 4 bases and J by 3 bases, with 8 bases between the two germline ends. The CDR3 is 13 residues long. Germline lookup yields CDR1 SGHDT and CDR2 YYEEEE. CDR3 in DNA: TGTGCCAGCAGCCCCCTGCTTGGAAACACCATATATTTT. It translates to CASSPLLGNTIYF.

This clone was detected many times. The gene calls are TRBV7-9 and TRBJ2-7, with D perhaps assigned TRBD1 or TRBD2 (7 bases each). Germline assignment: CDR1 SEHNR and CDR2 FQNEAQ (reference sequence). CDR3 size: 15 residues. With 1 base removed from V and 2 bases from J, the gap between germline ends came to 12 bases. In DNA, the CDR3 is TGTGCCAGCAGCTTAGTGACAGGGAGGGCCTACGAGCAGTACTTC. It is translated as CASSLVTGRAYEQYF.

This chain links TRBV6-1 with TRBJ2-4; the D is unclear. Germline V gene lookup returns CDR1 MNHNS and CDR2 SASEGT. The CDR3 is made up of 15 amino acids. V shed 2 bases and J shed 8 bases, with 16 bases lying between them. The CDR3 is CASSETRGALDIQYF. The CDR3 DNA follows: TGTGCCAGCAGTGAAACCCGCGGAGCCCTTGACATTCAGTACTTC.

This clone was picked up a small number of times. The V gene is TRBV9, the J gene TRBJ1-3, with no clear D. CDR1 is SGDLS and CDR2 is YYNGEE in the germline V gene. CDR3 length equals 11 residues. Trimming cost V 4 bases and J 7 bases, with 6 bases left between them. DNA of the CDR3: TGTGCCAGCAGCTCAGGCAACACCATATATTTT. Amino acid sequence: CASSSGNTIYF.

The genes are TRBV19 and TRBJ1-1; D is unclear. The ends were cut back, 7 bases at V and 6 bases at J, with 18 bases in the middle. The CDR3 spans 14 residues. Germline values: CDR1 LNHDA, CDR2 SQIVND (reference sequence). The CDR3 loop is CASTLVVGSAEAFF. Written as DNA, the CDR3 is TGTGCCAGTACCCTAGTCGTCGGGAGCGCTGAAGCTTTCTTT.

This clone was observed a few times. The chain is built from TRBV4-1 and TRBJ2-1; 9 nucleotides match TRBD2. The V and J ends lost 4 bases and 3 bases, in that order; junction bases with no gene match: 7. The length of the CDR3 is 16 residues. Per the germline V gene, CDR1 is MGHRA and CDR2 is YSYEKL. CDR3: CASSPILAGNYNEQFF. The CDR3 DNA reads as TGCGCCAGCAGCCCTATTCTAGCGGGGAACTACAATGAGCAGTTCTTC.

The CDR3 nucleotides are TGTGCCAGTACGGGGGCGGGCACAGATACGCAGTATTTT. Translating it yields CASTGAGTDTQYF. The chain employs TRBV19 and TRBJ2-3; either TRBD1 or TRBD2 may fit D (6 bases each). This CDR3 spans 13 amino acids. From germline, CDR1 is LNHDA and CDR2 SQIVND (reference sequence). Trimming took off 7 bases at V and 1 base at J, with 9 bases between the two ends.

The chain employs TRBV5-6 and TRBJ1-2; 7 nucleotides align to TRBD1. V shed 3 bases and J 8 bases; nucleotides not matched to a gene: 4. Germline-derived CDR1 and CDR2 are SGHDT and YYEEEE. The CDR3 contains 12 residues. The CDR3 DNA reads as TGTGCCAGCAGCTCAACAGGGGACGGCTACACCTTC. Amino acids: CASSSTGDGYTF.

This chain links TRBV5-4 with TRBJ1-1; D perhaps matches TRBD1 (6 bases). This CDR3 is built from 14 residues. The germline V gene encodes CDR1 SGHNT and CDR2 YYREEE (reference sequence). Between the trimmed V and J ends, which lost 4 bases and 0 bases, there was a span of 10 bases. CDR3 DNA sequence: TGTGCCAGCAGCACCCGGACAGTGAACACTGAAGCTTTCTTT. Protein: CASSTRTVNTEAFF.

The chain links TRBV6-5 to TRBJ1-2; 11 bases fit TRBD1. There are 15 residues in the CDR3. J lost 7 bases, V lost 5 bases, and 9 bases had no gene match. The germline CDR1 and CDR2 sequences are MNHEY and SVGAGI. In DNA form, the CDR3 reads TGTGCCAGCAGTCTAAGGACAGGGGGCGCGGGTGGCTACACCTTC. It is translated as CASSLRTGGAGGYTF.

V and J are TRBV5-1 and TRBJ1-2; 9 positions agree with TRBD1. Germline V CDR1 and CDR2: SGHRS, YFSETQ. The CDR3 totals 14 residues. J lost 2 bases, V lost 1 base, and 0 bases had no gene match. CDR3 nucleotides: TGCGCCAGCAGCTTGACAGGGGGCAACTATGGCTACACCTTC. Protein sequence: CASSLTGGNYGYTF.

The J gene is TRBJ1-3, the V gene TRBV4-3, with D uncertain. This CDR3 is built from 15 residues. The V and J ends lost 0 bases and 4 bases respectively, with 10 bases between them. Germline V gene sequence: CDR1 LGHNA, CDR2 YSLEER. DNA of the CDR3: TGCGCCAGCAGCCAAGAAACCTGGAACGGAAACACCATATATTTT. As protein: CASSQETWNGNTIYF.

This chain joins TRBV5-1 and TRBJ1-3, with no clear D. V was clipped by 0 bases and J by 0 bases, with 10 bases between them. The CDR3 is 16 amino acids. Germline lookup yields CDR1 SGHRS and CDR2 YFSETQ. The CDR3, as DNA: TGCGCCAGCAGCTTGGAGCTCATCCTCTCTGGAAACACCATATATTTT. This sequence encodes CASSLELILSGNTIYF.

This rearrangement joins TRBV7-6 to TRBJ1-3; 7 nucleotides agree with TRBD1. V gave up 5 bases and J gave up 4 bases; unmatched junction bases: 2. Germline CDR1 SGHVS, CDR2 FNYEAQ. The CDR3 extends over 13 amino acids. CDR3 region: CASSQGQGNTIYF. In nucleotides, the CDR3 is TGTGCCAGCAGCCAGGGACAGGGAAACACCATATATTTT.

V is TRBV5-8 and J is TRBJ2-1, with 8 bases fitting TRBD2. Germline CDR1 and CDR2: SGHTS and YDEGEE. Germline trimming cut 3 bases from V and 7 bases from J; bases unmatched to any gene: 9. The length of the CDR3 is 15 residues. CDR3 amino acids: CASSWGPGGANEQFF. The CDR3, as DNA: TGTGCCAGCAGCTGGGGTCCGGGAGGGGCAAATGAGCAGTTCTTC. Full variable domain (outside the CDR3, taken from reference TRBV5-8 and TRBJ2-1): EAGVTQSPTHLIKTRGQQATLRCSPISGHTSVYWYQQALGLGLQFLLWYDEGEERNRGNFPPRFSGRQFPNYSSELNVNALELEDSALYLCASSWGPGGANEQFFGPGTRLTVL.

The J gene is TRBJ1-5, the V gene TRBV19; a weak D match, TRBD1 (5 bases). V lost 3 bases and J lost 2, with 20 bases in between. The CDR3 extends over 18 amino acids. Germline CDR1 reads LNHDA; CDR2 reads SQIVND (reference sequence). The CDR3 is CASSILRLLGGGNQPQHF. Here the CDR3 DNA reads TGTGCCAGTAGTATTCTTAGGTTGTTAGGAGGGGGCAATCAGCCCCAGCATTTT. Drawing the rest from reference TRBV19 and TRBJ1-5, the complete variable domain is DGGITQSPKYLFRKEGQNVTLSCEQNLNHDAMYWYRQDPGQGLRLIYYSQIVNDFQKGDIAEGYSVSREKKESFPLTVTSAQKNPTAFYLCASSILRLLGGGNQPQHFGDGTRLSIL.

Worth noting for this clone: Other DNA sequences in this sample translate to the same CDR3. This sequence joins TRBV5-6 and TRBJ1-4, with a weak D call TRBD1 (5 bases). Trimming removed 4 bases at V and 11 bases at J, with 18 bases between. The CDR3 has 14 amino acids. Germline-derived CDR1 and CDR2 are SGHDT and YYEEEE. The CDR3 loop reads CASSPPGGAGKLFF. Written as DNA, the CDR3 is TGTGCCAGCAGCCCCCCGGGGGGTGCGGGTAAACTGTTTTTT. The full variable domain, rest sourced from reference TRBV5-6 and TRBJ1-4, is DAGVTQSPTHLIKTRGQQVTLRCSPKSGHDTVSWYQQALGQGPQFIFQYYEEEERQRGNFPDRFSGHQFPNYSSELNVNALLLGDSALYLCASSPPGGAGKLFFGSGTQLSVL.

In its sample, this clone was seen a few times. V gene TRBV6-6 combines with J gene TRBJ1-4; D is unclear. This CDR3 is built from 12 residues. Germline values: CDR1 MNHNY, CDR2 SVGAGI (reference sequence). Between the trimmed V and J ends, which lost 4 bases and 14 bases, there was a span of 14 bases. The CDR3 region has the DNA TGTGCCAGCAGTTTTGAGGGCCTAGGGCTGTTTTTT. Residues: CASSFEGLGLFF.

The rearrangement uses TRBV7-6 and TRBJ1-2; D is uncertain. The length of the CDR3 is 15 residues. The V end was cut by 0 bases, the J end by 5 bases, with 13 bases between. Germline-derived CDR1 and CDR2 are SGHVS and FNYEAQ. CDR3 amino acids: CASSLAQAGGYGYTF. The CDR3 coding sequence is TGTGCCAGCAGCTTAGCGCAGGCAGGCGGATATGGCTACACCTTC.

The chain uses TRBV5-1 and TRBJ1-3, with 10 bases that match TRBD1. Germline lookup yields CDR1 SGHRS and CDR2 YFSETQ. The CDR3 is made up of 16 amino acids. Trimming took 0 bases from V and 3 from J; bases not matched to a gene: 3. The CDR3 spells CASSLGQGAGGNTIYF. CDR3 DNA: TGCGCCAGCAGCTTGGGACAGGGGGCAGGTGGAAACACCATATATTTT.

CDR3 DNA: TGTGCCAGCAGCTATTCTGGTCAGGGGTCCTACGAGCAGTACTTC. Its protein is CASSYSGQGSYEQYF. V gene TRBV7-8 combines with J gene TRBJ2-7, with a tentative D call TRBD1 (6 bases). V lost 4 bases and J 1 base, leaving 14 bases between the germline ends. Germline V gene sequence: CDR1 SGHVS, CDR2 FQNEAQ. This CDR3 is built from 15 residues. Together with reference TRBV7-8 and TRBJ2-7, the CDR3 gives the full variable domain: GAGVSQSPRYKVAKRGQDVALRCDPISGHVSLFWYQQALGQGPEFLTYFQNEAQLDKSGLPSDRFFAERPEGSVSTLKIQRTQQEDSAVYLCASSYSGQGSYEQYFGPGTRLTVT.

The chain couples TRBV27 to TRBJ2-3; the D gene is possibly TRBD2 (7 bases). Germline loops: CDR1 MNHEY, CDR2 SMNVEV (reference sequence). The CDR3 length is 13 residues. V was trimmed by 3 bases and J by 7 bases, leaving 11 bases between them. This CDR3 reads CASSLGGANTQYF. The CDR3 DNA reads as TGTGCCAGCAGTTTGGGGGGGGCGAATACGCAGTATTTT.

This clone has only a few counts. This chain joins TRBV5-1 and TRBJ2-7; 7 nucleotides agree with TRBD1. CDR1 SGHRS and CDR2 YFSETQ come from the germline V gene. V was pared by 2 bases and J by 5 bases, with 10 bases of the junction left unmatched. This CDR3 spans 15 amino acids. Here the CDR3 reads CASSLAGTVIDEQYF. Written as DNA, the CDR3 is TGCGCCAGCAGCTTAGCCGGGACAGTTATCGACGAGCAGTACTTC.

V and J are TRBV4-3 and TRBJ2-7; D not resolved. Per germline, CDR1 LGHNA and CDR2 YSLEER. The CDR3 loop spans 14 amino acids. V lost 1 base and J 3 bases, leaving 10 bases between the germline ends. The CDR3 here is CASSQGWNGYEQYF. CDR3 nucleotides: TGCGCCAGCAGCCAAGGGTGGAACGGCTACGAGCAGTACTTC.

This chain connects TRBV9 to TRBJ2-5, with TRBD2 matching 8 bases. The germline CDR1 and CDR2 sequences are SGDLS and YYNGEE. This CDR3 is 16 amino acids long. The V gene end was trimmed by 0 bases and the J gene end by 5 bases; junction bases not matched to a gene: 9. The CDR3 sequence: CASSVASGGAGETQYF. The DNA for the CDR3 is TGTGCCAGCAGCGTAGCCTCCGGGGGGGCCGGGGAGACCCAGTACTTC.